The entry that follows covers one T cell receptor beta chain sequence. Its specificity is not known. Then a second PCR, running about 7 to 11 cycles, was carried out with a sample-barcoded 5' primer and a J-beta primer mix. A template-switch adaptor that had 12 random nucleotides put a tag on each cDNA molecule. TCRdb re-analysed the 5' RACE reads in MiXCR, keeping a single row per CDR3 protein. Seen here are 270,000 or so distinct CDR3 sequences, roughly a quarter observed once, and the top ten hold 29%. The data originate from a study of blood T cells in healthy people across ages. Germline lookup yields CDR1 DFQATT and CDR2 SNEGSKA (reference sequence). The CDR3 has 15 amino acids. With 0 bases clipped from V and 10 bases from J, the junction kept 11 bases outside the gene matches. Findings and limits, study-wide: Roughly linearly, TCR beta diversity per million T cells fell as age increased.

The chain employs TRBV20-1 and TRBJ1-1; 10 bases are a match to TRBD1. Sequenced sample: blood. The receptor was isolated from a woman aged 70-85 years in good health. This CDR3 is CSARDMGQGSGIAFF. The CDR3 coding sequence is TGCAGTGCTAGAGATATGGGACAGGGGTCAGGTATAGCTTTCTTT.